A selection of T cell receptor beta chains follows, all from one sample in a study of brain T cells in children with intractable seizures. Method: immunoSEQ multiplex PCR; TCRdb's copy keeps in-frame clones and lacks some. The data show fewer than 150,000 clones, 94% seen once. The source material was peripheral blood, sampled at surgery. These receptors were taken from a boy less than two years old with hemimegalencephaly and intractable seizures. The CDR3 runs from the conserved cysteine through the conserved F or W. The D gene is left open where the match is weak. A clone size is listed for some rows: how often the clone was seen (once, few, many), or a class if it is expanded.

TRBV13	TRBJ2-7	-	TRBD2	CASSSGLAPYEQYF	TGTGCCAGCAGCTCAGGACTAGCCCCCTACGAGCAGTACTTC
TRBV9	TRBJ2-1	-	-	CASSSPNYNEQFF	TGTGCCAGCAGCTCACCTAACTACAATGAGCAGTTCTTC
TRBV28	TRBJ2-1	-	TRBD2	CASSSLGAGGRGEQFF	TGTGCCAGCAGTTCCCTAGGAGCGGGAGGACGTGGTGAGCAGTTCTTC
TRBV11-2	TRBJ1-6	-	TRBD1	CASSYRGSPLHF	TGTGCCAGCAGCTACAGGGGTTCACCCCTCCACTTT
TRBV19	TRBJ2-7	-	-	CASTPGGIYEQYF	TGTGCCAGTACCCCGGGCGGGATCTACGAGCAGTACTTC
TRBV28	TRBJ1-2	-	TRBD1	CASSPPGTDYGYTF	TGTGCCAGCAGTCCCCCCGGGACAGACTATGGCTACACCTTC
TRBV10-2	TRBJ2-2	-	-	CASSLQNTGELFF	TGCGCCAGCAGTTTACAGAACACCGGGGAGCTGTTTTTT
TRBV28	TRBJ1-6	-	-	CASSSGGSPLHF	TGTGCCAGCAGTTCGGGTGGATCACCCCTCCACTTT
TRBV4-3	TRBJ2-5	-	-	CASSQGLRYQETQYF	TGCGCCAGCAGCCAAGGACTACGGTACCAAGAGACCCAGTACTTC
TRBV9	TRBJ2-1	-	TRBD1	CASSVAGQGYNEQFF	TGTGCCAGCAGCGTAGCGGGACAGGGGTACAATGAGCAGTTCTTC
TRBV7-2	TRBJ1-6	-	TRBD1	CASSSGGTANSPLHF	TGTGCCAGCAGCTCAGGGGGGACAGCGAATTCACCCCTCCACTTT
TRBV19	TRBJ1-2	-	-	CASSSGFGYGYTF	TGTGCCAGTTCGAGCGGGTTCGGCTATGGCTACACCTTC
TRBV7-9	TRBJ1-2	-	-	CASSPGYSNYGYTF	TGTGCCAGCAGCCCAGGATATTCTAACTATGGCTACACCTTC
TRBV4-1	TRBJ2-1	-	-	CASSQKDSLPYNEQFF	TGCGCCAGCAGCCAAAAGGACAGCCTCCCCTACAATGAGCAGTTCTTC
TRBV28	TRBJ2-7	medium-sized	-	CASSFPEEQYF	TGTGCCAGCAGTTTCCCAGAAGAGCAGTACTTC
TRBV20-1	TRBJ1-1	-	-	CSARDPLQLFF	TGCAGTGCTAGAGATCCGTTACAGCTTTTCTTT
TRBV5-1	TRBJ2-1	-	-	CASSLGPLNEQFF	TGCGCCAGCAGCTTGGGACCCCTCAATGAGCAGTTCTTC
TRBV3-1/TRBV3-2	TRBJ2-1	-	-	CASSQEVGPEQFF	TGTGCCAGCAGCCAAGAAGTAGGGCCTGAGCAGTTCTTC
TRBV11-2	TRBJ1-2	-	TRBD1	CASSPGQAVWDYGYTF	TGTGCCAGCAGCCCCGGACAGGCCGTTTGGGACTATGGCTACACCTTC
TRBV27	TRBJ2-7	-	TRBD2	CASSLTSGGGWNEQYF	TGTGCCAGCAGTTTGACTAGCGGAGGTGGGTGGAACGAGCAGTACTTC
TRBV6-5	TRBJ1-6	-	-	CASRQSIDSPLHF	TGTGCCAGCAGACAGAGTATAGATTCACCCCTCCACTTT
TRBV9	TRBJ1-2	-	TRBD1	CASSVTVGQASYGYTF	TGTGCCAGCAGCGTAACCGTCGGACAGGCTTCCTATGGCTACACCTTC
TRBV19	TRBJ2-5	-	TRBD1	CASSLFGDRDGVGQYF	TGTGCCAGTAGTCTCTTCGGGGACAGGGATGGAGTCGGTCAGTACTTC
TRBV5-1	TRBJ2-3	-	TRBD2	CASSLSGTSGRGVGDTQYF	TGCGCCAGCAGCTTGTCAGGGACTAGCGGGAGAGGGGTCGGAGATACGCAGTATTTT
TRBV11-2	TRBJ1-6	-	-	CASSLDSSYNSPLHF	TGTGCCAGCAGCTTAGACAGCTCCTATAATTCACCCCTCCACTTT
TRBV18	TRBJ1-3	-	-	CASSPSIPGAGNTIYF	TGTGCCAGCTCACCGTCTATACCAGGGGCTGGAAACACCATATATTTT
TRBV5-5	TRBJ2-7	-	-	CASNPSSLWDEQYF	TGTGCCAGCAACCCCTCCTCTTTGTGGGACGAGCAGTACTTC
TRBV27	TRBJ1-6	few	TRBD1	CASSWTGNSPLHF	TGTGCCAGCAGTTGGACAGGGAATTCACCCCTCCACTTT
TRBV11-3	TRBJ2-5	once	-	CASSLNRETQYF	TGTGCCAGCAGCTTGAATCGCGAGACCCAGTACTTC
TRBV5-6	TRBJ1-6	-	-	CASSLIDPHNSPLHF	TGTGCCAGCAGCTTGATAGACCCCCATAATTCACCCCTCCACTTT
TRBV18	TRBJ2-2	-	TRBD1	CASSSGTATGELFF	TGTGCCAGCTCGTCCGGGACAGCCACCGGGGAGCTGTTTTTT
TRBV6-5	TRBJ2-3	-	-	CASRSSGSITDTQYF	TGTGCCAGCAGAAGTAGCGGTTCGATCACAGATACGCAGTATTTT
TRBV30	TRBJ2-1	-	-	CAWSVGGANEQFF	TGTGCCTGGAGTGTAGGGGGGGCAAATGAGCAGTTCTTC
TRBV29-1	TRBJ1-1	-	-	CSVEEWGKDGDTEAFF	TGCAGCGTTGAAGAATGGGGTAAAGATGGAGACACTGAAGCTTTCTTT
TRBV27	TRBJ1-2	once	-	CASSLSGGYGYTF	TGTGCCAGCAGTTTATCGGGGGGCTACGGCTACACCTTC
TRBV6-5	TRBJ2-7	-	-	CASTATGTSYEQYF	TGTGCCAGCACTGCAACCGGGACCTCCTACGAGCAGTACTTC
TRBV11-2	TRBJ1-6	few	-	CASSLDPRKPLHF	TGTGCCAGCAGCTTAGACCCCAGGAAACCCCTCCACTTT
TRBV6-6	TRBJ2-3	-	TRBD2	CASSYSGLATYQYF	TGTGCCAGCAGTTACTCGGGACTAGCGACTTATCAGTATTTT
TRBV6-2/TRBV6-3	TRBJ1-4	-	-	CASSQRKPGEKLFF	TGTGCCAGCAGCCAACGGAAACCGGGGGAAAAACTGTTTTTT
TRBV7-8	TRBJ2-3	-	TRBD2	CASSPRLAGFTDTQYF	TGTGCCAGCAGCCCTCGACTAGCGGGATTCACAGATACGCAGTATTTT
TRBV21-1	TRBJ2-4	-	-	CARLKGGTAAKNIQYF	TGTGCCAGACTCAAGGGGGGGACAGCGGCCAAAAACATTCAGTACTTC
TRBV28	TRBJ2-1	-	TRBD2	CASGTSYNEQFF	TGTGCCAGCGGGACTAGCTACAATGAGCAGTTCTTC
TRBV7-2	TRBJ2-1	-	-	CASSLRAAGSYNEQFF	TGTGCCAGCAGCTTAAGGGCTGCAGGGAGTTACAATGAGCAGTTCTTC
TRBV7-8	TRBJ2-3	-	-	CAGQGVTDTQYF	TGTGCCGGTCAGGGAGTGACAGATACGCAGTATTTT
TRBV7-8	TRBJ2-3	-	-	CASSPRADTDTQYF	TGTGCCAGCAGCCCCCGAGCGGACACAGATACGCAGTATTTT
TRBV3-1/TRBV3-2	TRBJ1-4	-	-	CASSHAGEKLFF	TGTGCCAGCAGCCACGCGGGAGAAAAACTGTTTTTT
TRBV29-1	TRBJ1-2	once	-	CSVDARGPTYGYTF	TGCAGCGTTGACGCCCGGGGGCCGACCTATGGCTACACCTTC
TRBV7-2	TRBJ1-2	-	TRBD1	CASSLEGQGGGYTF	TGTGCCAGCAGCTTAGAGGGACAGGGGGGTGGCTACACCTTC
TRBV9	TRBJ1-2	-	-	CASSARGGREDGYTF	TGTGCCAGCAGCGCCCGGGGGGGGCGGGAAGATGGCTACACCTTC